The present entry profiles one TCR beta chain with its context. Antigen specificity is unknown. The entry originates in a study of T cell responses to AZD1222 COVID-19 vaccine. Measured with immunoSEQ multiplex PCR; TCRdb has only the in-frame clones, and not every one. The sample shows about 160,000 clones, around 87% of them seen only once. CDR3 length equals 15 residues. Germline lookup yields CDR1 SNHLY and CDR2 FYNNEI. V dropped 3 bases and J dropped 6 bases, with 18 bases sitting between them. Study results and limitations: Two AZD1222 doses significantly raised spike-specific TCR breadth and depth over controls. Researchers took repertoire samples only after the peak T cell response had come.

This clonotype originated in an adult who received the AZD1222 COVID-19 vaccine. The chain combines TRBV2 with TRBJ2-7; possible D gene TRBD1, 5 bases. The sample was peripheral blood, taken 28 days after the second AZD1222 dose. The CDR3 coding sequence is TGTGCCAGCAGTGATCCCGTCCTGGGGCTTTCCGAGCAGTACTTC. Amino acids: CASSDPVLGLSEQYF.